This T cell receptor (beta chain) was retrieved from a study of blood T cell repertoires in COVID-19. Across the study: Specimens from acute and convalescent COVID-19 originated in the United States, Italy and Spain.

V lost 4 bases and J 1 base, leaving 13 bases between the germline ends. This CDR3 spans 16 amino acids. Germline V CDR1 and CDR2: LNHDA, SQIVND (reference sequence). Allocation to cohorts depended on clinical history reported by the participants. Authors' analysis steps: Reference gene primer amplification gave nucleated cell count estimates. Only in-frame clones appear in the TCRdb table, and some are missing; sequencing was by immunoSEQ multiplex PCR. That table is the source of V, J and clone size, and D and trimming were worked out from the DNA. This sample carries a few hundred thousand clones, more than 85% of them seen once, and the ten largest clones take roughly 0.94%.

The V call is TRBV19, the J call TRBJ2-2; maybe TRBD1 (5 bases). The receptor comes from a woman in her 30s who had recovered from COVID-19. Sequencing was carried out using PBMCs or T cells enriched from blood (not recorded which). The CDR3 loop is CASSRHRNLNTGELFF. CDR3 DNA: TGTGCCAGTAGTAGACACAGGAACCTGAACACCGGGGAGCTGTTTTTT.